This paragraph reports one T cell receptor (beta chain). This specimen belongs to a study of blood T cell repertoires in COVID-19. Study background: T cells, B-cell-depleted T cells, or PBMCs provided the cDNA or gDNA that served as material.

As processed by the authors: Reference gene primer amplification gave nucleated cell count estimates. Produced via immunoSEQ multiplex PCR; TCRdb's table is partial and in-frame only. Clone size and the V and J calls come from that table; the DNA yielded D and trimming. The sample yields fewer than 55,000 clones, roughly 84% seen once. Trimming removed 0 bases at V and 7 bases at J, with 15 bases between. Germline assignment: CDR1 ENHRY and CDR2 SYGVKD. The CDR3 has 15 residues. The source material was peripheral blood. The chain combines TRBV10-3 with TRBJ1-2; no firm D call. The receptor was isolated from a man aged 50-60 years with acute or convalescent COVID-19. CDR3 DNA: TGTGCCATCAGTGAGTCGTCGGGATTGGTTTTTGGCTACACCTTC. This sequence encodes CAISESSGLVFGYTF.